This note documents a single T cell receptor beta chain sequence. Its matching antigen is unknown. TCRdb's table, derived via immunoSEQ multiplex PCR, lists solely in-frame clones and lacks some. This table has tens of thousands of clones, about 87% appearing once. The germline V and J ends were trimmed by 4 bases and 5 bases, with 6 bases remaining between them. Germline V lookup: CDR1 KGHSH, CDR2 LQKENI. This CDR3 contains 12 residues. This specimen comes from a study of OX40 agonist ivuxolimab in advanced cancers. Whole-study findings and limits: Expanded clones belonging to CD8+ T cells outnumbered, on average, those of CD4+. Clonal expansion was seen in CD4+ and CD8+ blood T cells by week 6 at 0.1 to 3.0 mg/kg.

The clonotype was recovered from an adult with an advanced solid tumor such as melanoma, head and neck, liver or kidney cancer. The sequencing used CD4+ or CD8+ T cells sorted from blood, collected in a trial of the OX40 agonist ivuxolimab. The rearrangement uses TRBV18 and TRBJ2-1, with TRBD2 as a possible D gene (5 bases). The CDR3 DNA reads as TGTGCCAGCTCACAGGGAGACAATGAGCAGTTCTTC. This gives the protein CASSQGDNEQFF. Full variable domain (missing parts from reference TRBV18 and TRBJ2-1): NAGVMQNPRHLVRRRGQEARLRCSPMKGHSHVYWYRQLPEEGLKFMVYLQKENIIDESGMPKERFSAEFPKEGPSILRIQQVVRGDSAAYFCASSQGDNEQFFGPGTRLTVL.